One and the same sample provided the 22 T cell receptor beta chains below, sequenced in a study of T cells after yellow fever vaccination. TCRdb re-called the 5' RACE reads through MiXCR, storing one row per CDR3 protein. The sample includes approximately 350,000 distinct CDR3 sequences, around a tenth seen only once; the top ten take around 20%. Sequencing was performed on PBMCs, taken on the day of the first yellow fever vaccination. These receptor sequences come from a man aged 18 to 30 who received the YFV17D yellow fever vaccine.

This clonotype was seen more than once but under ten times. The CDR3 reads CASSLDGAGLDTQYF. CDR3 nucleotide sequence: TGTGCCAGCAGCTTGGACGGGGCAGGGTTAGATACGCAGTATTTT. V gene TRBV5-5 combines with J gene TRBJ2-3; D is possibly TRBD1 or TRBD2 (5 bases each). Trimming removed 0 bases at V and 5 bases at J, with 13 bases between. Germline CDR1 reads SGHKS; CDR2 reads YYEKEE (reference sequence). The CDR3 loop spans 15 amino acids.

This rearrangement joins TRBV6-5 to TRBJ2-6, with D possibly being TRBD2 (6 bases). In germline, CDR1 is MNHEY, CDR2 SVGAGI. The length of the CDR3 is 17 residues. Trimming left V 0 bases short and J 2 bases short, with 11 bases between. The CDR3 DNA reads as TGTGCCAGCAGTTACTCGATGGCGGGGCCTGGGGCCAACGTCCTGACTTTC. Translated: CASSYSMAGPGANVLTF.

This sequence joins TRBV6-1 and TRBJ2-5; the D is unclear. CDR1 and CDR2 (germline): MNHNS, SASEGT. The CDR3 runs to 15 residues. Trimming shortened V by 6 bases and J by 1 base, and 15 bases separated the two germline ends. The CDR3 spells CASSPEGRTQETQYF. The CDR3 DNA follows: TGTGCCAGCAGCCCCGAAGGACGGACCCAAGAGACCCAGTACTTC.

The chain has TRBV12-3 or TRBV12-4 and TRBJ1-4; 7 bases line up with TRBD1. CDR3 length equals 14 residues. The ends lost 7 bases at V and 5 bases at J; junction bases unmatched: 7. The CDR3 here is CASTAGQPNEKLFF. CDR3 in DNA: TGTGCCAGCACCGCGGGACAGCCCAATGAAAAACTGTTTTTT.

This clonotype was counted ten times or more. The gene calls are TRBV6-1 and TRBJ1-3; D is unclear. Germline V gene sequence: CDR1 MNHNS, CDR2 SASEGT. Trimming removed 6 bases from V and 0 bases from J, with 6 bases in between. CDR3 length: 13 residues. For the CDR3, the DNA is TGTGCCAGCAGCGGTGACTCTGGAAACACCATATATTTT. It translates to CASSGDSGNTIYF.

For the CDR3, the DNA is TGTGCCAGCAGCGCGGACGGATGGACCTACGAGCAGTACTTC. Amino acid sequence: CASSADGWTYEQYF. The V gene is TRBV7-8, the J gene TRBJ2-7; D is uncertain. The germline V and J ends were trimmed by 5 bases and 2 bases, with 13 bases remaining between them. The CDR3 is 14 amino acids. The germline V gene has CDR1 SGHVS and CDR2 FQNEAQ.

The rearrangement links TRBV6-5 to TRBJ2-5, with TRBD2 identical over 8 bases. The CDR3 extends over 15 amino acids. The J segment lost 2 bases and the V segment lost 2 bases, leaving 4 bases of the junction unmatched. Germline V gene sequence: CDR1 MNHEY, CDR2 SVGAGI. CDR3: CASSYGGGTQETQYF. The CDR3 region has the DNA TGTGCCAGCAGTTACGGCGGGGGGACGCAAGAGACCCAGTACTTC.

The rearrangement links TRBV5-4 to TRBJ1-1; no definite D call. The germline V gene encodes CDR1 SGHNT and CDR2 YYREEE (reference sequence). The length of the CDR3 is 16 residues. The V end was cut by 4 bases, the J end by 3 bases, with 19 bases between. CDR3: CASSRSRGGIDTEAFF. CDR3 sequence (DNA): TGTGCCAGCAGCCGCTCCCGGGGAGGTATTGACACTGAAGCTTTCTTT.

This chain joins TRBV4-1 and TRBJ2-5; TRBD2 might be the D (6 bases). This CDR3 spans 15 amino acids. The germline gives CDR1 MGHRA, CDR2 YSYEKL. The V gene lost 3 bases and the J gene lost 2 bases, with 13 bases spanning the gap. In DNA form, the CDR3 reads TGCGCCAGCAGCCATTCCCCGGCGGGGCAAGAGACCCAGTACTTC. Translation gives CASSHSPAGQETQYF.

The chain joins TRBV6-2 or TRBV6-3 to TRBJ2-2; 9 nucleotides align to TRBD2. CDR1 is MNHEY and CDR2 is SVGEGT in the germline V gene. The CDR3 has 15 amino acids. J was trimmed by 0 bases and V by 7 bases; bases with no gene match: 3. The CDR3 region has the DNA TGTGCCAGCATTCTAGCGGGAACGAACACCGGGGAGCTGTTTTTT. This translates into CASILAGTNTGELFF.

CDR3 loop: CASSLDWSINYGYTF. CDR3 coding DNA: TGTGCCAGCAGCTTAGATTGGAGTATTAACTATGGCTACACCTTC. V usage is TRBV11-2 and J usage is TRBJ1-2; D is ambiguous. Germline lookup yields CDR1 SGHAT and CDR2 FQNNGV. The CDR3 covers 15 residues. Trimming removed 0 bases from V and 1 base from J, with 9 bases in between.

DNA for the CDR3: TGTGCCCTGGGCGGGGGTCAAGAGACCCAGTACTTC. This encodes CALGGGQETQYF. The V and J genes are TRBV7-9 and TRBJ2-5; TRBD2 matches at 7 bases. The trim removed 11 bases at V and 2 bases at J, leaving 5 bases unmatched. Germline V gives CDR1 SEHNR, CDR2 FQNEAQ (reference sequence). The CDR3 runs to 12 residues.

This CDR3 is CASRSSGALPGANVLTF. CDR3 sequence (DNA): TGTGCCAGCAGATCATCCGGGGCACTCCCTGGGGCCAACGTCCTGACTTTC. This chain joins TRBV6-1 and TRBJ2-6; D possibly uses TRBD1 or TRBD2 (5 bases each). This CDR3 comprises 17 residues. Trimming shortened V by 6 bases and J by 2 bases, and 17 bases separated the two germline ends. CDR1 is MNHNS and CDR2 is SASEGT in the germline V gene.

The CDR3 DNA sequence: TGCAGTGCTCTGGACTTAGGTTGGCGGGGGGCCGCGGTTACAGATACGCAGTATTTT. This translates into CSALDLGWRGAAVTDTQYF. The V and J genes are TRBV20-1 and TRBJ2-3; TRBD2 matches 8 bases. V trimming: 5 bases; J trimming: 3 bases; junction bases outside the gene matches: 22. The germline V gene has CDR1 DFQATT and CDR2 SNEGSKA (reference sequence). This CDR3 comprises 19 residues.

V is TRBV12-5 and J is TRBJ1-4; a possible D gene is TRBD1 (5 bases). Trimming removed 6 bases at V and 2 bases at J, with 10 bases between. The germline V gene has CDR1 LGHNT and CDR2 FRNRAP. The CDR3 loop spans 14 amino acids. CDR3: CASGPGLTNEKLFF. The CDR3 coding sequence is TGTGCTAGTGGCCCAGGGTTGACTAATGAAAAACTGTTTTTT.

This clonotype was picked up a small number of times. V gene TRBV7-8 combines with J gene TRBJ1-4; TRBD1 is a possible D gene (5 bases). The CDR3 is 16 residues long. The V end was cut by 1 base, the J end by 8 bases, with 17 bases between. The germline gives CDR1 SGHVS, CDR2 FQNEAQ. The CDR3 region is CASSLGYSQGPEKLFF. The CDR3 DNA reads TGTGCCAGCAGCTTAGGATATTCGCAGGGTCCCGAAAAACTGTTTTTT.

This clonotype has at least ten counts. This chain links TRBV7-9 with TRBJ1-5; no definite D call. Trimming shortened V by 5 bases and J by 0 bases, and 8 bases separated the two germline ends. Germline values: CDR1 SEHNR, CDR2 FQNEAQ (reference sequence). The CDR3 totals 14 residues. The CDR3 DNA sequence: TGTGCCAGCAGCCTGACGGATAGCAATCAGCCCCAGCATTTT. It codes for CASSLTDSNQPQHF.

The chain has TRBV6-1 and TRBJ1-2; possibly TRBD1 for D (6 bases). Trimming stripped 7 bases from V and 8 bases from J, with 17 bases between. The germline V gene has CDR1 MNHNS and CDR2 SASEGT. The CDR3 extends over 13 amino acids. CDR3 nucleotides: TGTGCCAGCACCAACCTCGCAGGGGTCGGCTACACCTTC. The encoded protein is CASTNLAGVGYTF.

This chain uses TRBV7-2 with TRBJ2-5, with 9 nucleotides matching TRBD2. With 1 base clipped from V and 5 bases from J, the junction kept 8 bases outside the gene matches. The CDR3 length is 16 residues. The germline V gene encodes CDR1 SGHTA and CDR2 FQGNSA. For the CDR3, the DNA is TGTGCCAGCAGCTTAGAGAGGCGGGGGGGCCGTGAGACCCAGTACTTC. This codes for CASSLERRGGRETQYF.

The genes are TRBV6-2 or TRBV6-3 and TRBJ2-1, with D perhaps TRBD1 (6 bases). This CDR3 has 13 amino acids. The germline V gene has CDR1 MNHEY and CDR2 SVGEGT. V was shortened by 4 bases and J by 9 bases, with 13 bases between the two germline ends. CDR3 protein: CASSSHRVGEQFF. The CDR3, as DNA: TGTGCCAGCAGTTCCCACAGGGTTGGTGAGCAGTTCTTC.

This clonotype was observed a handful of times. CDR3 sequence reads: CASSSSGNAEAFF. In DNA, the CDR3 is TGTGCCAGCAGCTCTTCGGGAAACGCTGAAGCTTTCTTT. The chain links TRBV7-9 to TRBJ1-1, with D uncertain. V was trimmed by 4 bases and J by 6 bases, leaving 12 bases between them. This CDR3 has 13 residues. The germline V gene has CDR1 SEHNR and CDR2 FQNEAQ (reference sequence).

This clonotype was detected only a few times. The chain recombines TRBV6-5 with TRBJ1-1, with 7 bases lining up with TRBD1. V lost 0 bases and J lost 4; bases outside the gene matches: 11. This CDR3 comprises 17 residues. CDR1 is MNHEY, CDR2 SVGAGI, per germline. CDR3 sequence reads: CASSYSPGRGLSTEAFF. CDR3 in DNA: TGTGCCAGCAGTTACTCCCCTGGCAGGGGGTTAAGCACTGAAGCTTTCTTT.